This T cell receptor beta chain was retrieved from a study of long-term antiretroviral therapy in people with HIV. Researchers ran immunoSEQ v3.0 at survey level. Sequencing was performed with immunoSEQ multiplex PCR; in TCRdb, only in-frame clones are kept and a portion is missing. The table records 11,000 to 15,000 clones, approximately 91% of them present only once. Germline values: CDR1 SGHNT, CDR2 YYREEE (reference sequence). The CDR3 is made up of 16 amino acids. Trimming at V came to 5 bases and at J to 4 bases, leaving 10 bases not matched to a gene. The V and J genes are TRBV5-4 and TRBJ2-2, with 8 bases lining up with TRBD2. Sequenced material: unsorted PBMCs, taken 6.2 years after starting antiretroviral therapy. The TCR comes from a man in his forties with HIV. The CDR3 nucleotides are TGTGCCAGCAGGGTCGGCGGGAGCGGGAGCACCGGGGAGCTGTTTTTT. It specifies CASRVGGSGSTGELFF.